This passage covers 26 T cell receptor beta chains from one sample sequenced in a study of OX40 agonist ivuxolimab in advanced cancers. Measured with immunoSEQ multiplex PCR; TCRdb has only the in-frame clones, and not every one. The sample records more than 60,000 clones, about 77% being singletons. Sequenced here: CD4+ or CD8+ T cells sorted from blood, sampled in a trial of the OX40 agonist ivuxolimab. These receptors were collected from an adult with an advanced solid tumor such as melanoma, head and neck, liver or kidney cancer.

J is TRBJ1-3 and V is TRBV5-1; D not certain. The V gene's germline CDR1 is SGHRS and CDR2 YFSETQ. This CDR3 contains 15 residues. The V end was cut by 0 bases, the J end by 2 bases, with 9 bases between. Here the CDR3 DNA reads TGCGCCAGCAGCTTGGACAGTAGAGCTGGAAACACCATATATTTT. Its protein is CASSLDSRAGNTIYF. Looking up the rest from reference TRBV5-1 and TRBJ1-3 gives the full variable domain: KAGVTQTPRYLIKTRGQQVTLSCSPISGHRSVSWYQQTPGQGLQFLFEYFSETQRNKGNFPGRFSGRQFSNSRSEMNVSTLELGDSALYLCASSLDSRAGNTIYFGEGSWLTVV.

J is TRBJ1-5 and V is TRBV2, with 7 bases lining up with TRBD1. The CDR3 loop spans 15 amino acids. Trimming cost V 6 bases and J 4 bases; bases outside gene matches: 9. Per the germline V gene, CDR1 is SNHLY and CDR2 is FYNNEI. As DNA, the CDR3 is TGTGCCAGCAGCCGACAGGGTGGGAAGAATCAGCCCCAGCATTTT. Translated, it gives CASSRQGGKNQPQHF. The full variable domain, with the rest looked up from reference TRBV2 and TRBJ1-5, is EPEVTQTPSHQVTQMGQEVILRCVPISNHLYFYWYRQILGQKVEFLVSFYNNEISEKSEIFDDQFSVERPDGSNFTLKIRSTKLEDSAMYFCASSRQGGKNQPQHFGDGTRLSIL.

The CDR3 sequence: CASSVMNEQFF. The CDR3 DNA is TGTGCCAGCAGTGTCATGAATGAGCAGTTCTTC. The chain links TRBV2 to TRBJ2-1, with D unclear. This CDR3 is built from 11 residues. V was trimmed by 4 bases and J by 7 bases, leaving 5 bases between them. Per germline, CDR1 SNHLY and CDR2 FYNNEI.

The chain has TRBV9 and TRBJ2-7; TRBD2 matches 13 bases. The CDR3 is made up of 15 amino acids. Trimming removed 3 bases from V and 7 bases from J; junction bases left unmatched: 7. Looked up from germline, CDR1 is SGDLS and CDR2 is YYNGEE. The CDR3 DNA reads TGTGCCAGCAGCGCACAGACTAGCGGGAGGATTGAGCAGTACTTC. It translates to CASSAQTSGRIEQYF. Variable domain in full (rest from reference TRBV9 and TRBJ2-7): DSGVTQTPKHLITATGQRVTLRCSPRSGDLSVYWYQQSLDQGLQFLIQYYNGEERAKGNILERFSAQQFPDLHSELNLSSLELGDSALYFCASSAQTSGRIEQYFGPGTRLTVT.

The chain is built from TRBV5-6 and TRBJ1-5; maybe TRBD1 (5 bases). Germline V gene data show CDR1 as SGHDT and CDR2 as YYEEEE. V lost 6 bases, J lost 4 bases, and 26 bases lay in between. The CDR3 runs to 18 residues. In DNA form, the CDR3 reads TGTGCCAGCACCTCGTCGGCCCAGGGTTCGAGGGAGAATCAGCCCCAGCATTTT. Its protein is CASTSSAQGSRENQPQHF.

The sample holds many counts of this clone. The genes are TRBV7-6 and TRBJ1-5; no firm D call. The V end lost 3 bases, the J end lost 5 bases, and 8 bases lay between the germline ends. Looked up from germline, CDR1 is SGHVS and CDR2 is FNYEAQ. The CDR3 extends over 13 amino acids. The CDR3 nucleotides are TGTGCCAGCAGCTTCCACACGGATCAGCCCCAGCATTTT. It translates to CASSFHTDQPQHF.

This clone has a single count. The V call is TRBV6-1, the J call TRBJ1-2; 10 bases align to TRBD1. Looked up from germline, CDR1 is MNHNS and CDR2 is SASEGT. With 10 bases clipped from V and 8 bases from J, the junction kept 10 bases outside the gene matches. The CDR3 extends over 13 amino acids. DNA of the CDR3: TGTGCCACCGAATTAGGACAGGGGGTAGGCTACACCTTC. It codes for CATELGQGVGYTF.

The V and J genes are TRBV6-5 and TRBJ1-1; a possible D gene is TRBD1 (6 bases). Between the trimmed V and J ends, which lost 4 bases and 5 bases, there was a span of 11 bases. The V gene's germline CDR1 is MNHEY and CDR2 SVGAGI. The CDR3 is 13 residues long. CDR3 DNA: TGTGCCAGCAGTTTCAGGGGAAGGACTGAAGCTTTCTTT. Translation gives CASSFRGRTEAFF.

The chain is built from TRBV4-1 and TRBJ2-7; D gene unclear. Germline loops: CDR1 MGHRA, CDR2 YSYEKL. The CDR3 has 16 residues. The V end was cut by 4 bases, the J end by 2 bases, with 18 bases between. The CDR3 spells CASSRTRLTAAYEQYF. The CDR3, as DNA: TGCGCCAGCAGCCGGACCCGCCTGACGGCAGCCTACGAGCAGTACTTC.

V gene TRBV30 combines with J gene TRBJ1-2; tentative D call: TRBD1 (5 bases). From germline, CDR1 is GTSNPN and CDR2 SVGIG (reference sequence). The CDR3 is 15 residues long. V lost 1 base, J lost 4 bases, and 16 bases lay in between. The CDR3 sequence is CAWSEWDGGTYGYTF. The CDR3 bases are TGTGCCTGGAGTGAGTGGGACGGTGGGACCTATGGCTACACCTTC.

The V and J genes are TRBV7-8 and TRBJ1-5, with D possibly TRBD1 on 5 matching bases. The CDR3 sequence is 16 residues long. The germline gives CDR1 SGHVS, CDR2 FQNEAQ. The V gene lost 4 bases and the J gene lost 6 bases, with 19 bases spanning the gap. CDR3 coding DNA: TGTGCCAGCAGCTCAACCGGCCAGGGAATCGCTCAGCCCCAGCATTTT. Its translation: CASSSTGQGIAQPQHF.

By proportion, this clone is medium-sized. The V call is TRBV27, the J call TRBJ1-2; unclear D gene. CDR3 length: 15 amino acids. The germline V gene has CDR1 MNHEY and CDR2 SMNVEV (reference sequence). Trimming took off 6 bases at V and 2 bases at J, with 16 bases between the two ends. The DNA of the CDR3 is TGTGCCAGCAGCTCCCAACCCTCGGCGAACTATGGCTACACCTTC. This translates into CASSSQPSANYGYTF.

The chain links TRBV7-3 to TRBJ1-2, with 7 bases identical to TRBD1. The CDR3 length is 14 residues. V lost 5 bases to trimming and J lost 3 bases; unmatched junction nucleotides: 6. Germline V gene sequence: CDR1 SGHTA, CDR2 FQGTGA. The CDR3 region is CASSRGQDDYGYTF. The CDR3 DNA reads as TGTGCCAGCAGCCGCGGACAGGATGACTATGGCTACACCTTC. The entire variable domain, with the rest obtained from reference TRBV7-3 and TRBJ1-2, is as follows: GAGVSQTPSNKVTEKGKYVELRCDPISGHTALYWYRQSLGQGPEFLIYFQGTGAADDSGLPNDRFFAVRPEGSVSTLKIQRTERGDSAVYLCASSRGQDDYGYTFGSGTRLTVV.

This clone has only one observation. The rearrangement joins TRBV27 to TRBJ1-1; D unclear. Per the germline V gene, CDR1 is MNHEY and CDR2 is SMNVEV (reference sequence). The germline V and J ends were trimmed by 3 bases and 3 bases, with 8 bases remaining between them. This CDR3 region has 13 residues. This CDR3 reads CASSFSDYTEAFF. The CDR3 nucleotides are TGTGCCAGCAGTTTCTCGGACTACACTGAAGCTTTCTTT.

This chain uses TRBV29-1 with TRBJ2-3, with 7 nucleotides matching TRBD2. The CDR3 length is 13 residues. Germline V CDR1 and CDR2: SQVTM, ANQGSEA. Germline trimming cut 6 bases from V and 2 bases from J; bases unmatched to any gene: 5. The CDR3 spells CSVGLGITDTQYF. DNA of the CDR3: TGCAGCGTCGGACTAGGCATCACAGATACGCAGTATTTT.

The V call is TRBV7-3, the J call TRBJ2-2; tentatively, D is TRBD2 (6 bases). V was trimmed by 5 bases and J by 2 bases, leaving 15 bases between them. Per the germline V gene, CDR1 is SGHTA and CDR2 is FQGTGA. The CDR3 consists of 16 residues. Here the CDR3 DNA reads TGTGCCAGCAGCGGAGGGGCAGGGTCCAACACCGGGGAGCTGTTTTTT. Translated: CASSGGAGSNTGELFF.

The sample holds a few counts of this clone. The V gene is TRBV30, the J gene TRBJ2-5; the D gene could be TRBD1 or TRBD2 (5 bases each). The CDR3 totals 13 residues. Deletions cut 2 bases from V and 5 bases from J, with 12 bases between. Germline V gives CDR1 GTSNPN, CDR2 SVGIG (reference sequence). The CDR3 reads CAWSWAGTETQYF. The DNA of the CDR3 is TGTGCCTGGAGTTGGGCAGGGACGGAGACCCAGTACTTC.

Concerning this clone: One junction end disagrees with the germline gene, perhaps due to a read error. The genes are TRBV9 and TRBJ1-4; D unresolved. The CDR3 totals 12 residues. Germline V gene sequence: CDR1 SGDLS, CDR2 YYNGEE. In DNA, the CDR3 is TGTGCCAGCAGCGTTAATAATGAAGAACTGTTTTTT. Translating gives CASSVNNEELFF.

The J gene is TRBJ2-1, the V gene TRBV7-2, with TRBD2 matching over 12 bases. V shed 5 bases and J 7 bases; nucleotides not matched to a gene: 6. Germline CDR1 reads SGHTA; CDR2 reads FQGNSA. This CDR3 is built from 15 residues. The CDR3 sequence is CASSPGLAGRNEQFF. The DNA for the CDR3 is TGTGCCAGCAGCCCCGGACTAGCGGGAAGGAATGAGCAGTTCTTC.

The chain is built from TRBV30 and TRBJ1-5; tentative D call: TRBD1 (6 bases). Trimming took off 0 bases at V and 0 bases at J, with 21 bases between the two ends. CDR3 size: 19 residues. Germline V gives CDR1 GTSNPN, CDR2 SVGIG (reference sequence). The CDR3 loop is CAWSVRDTRRGYSNQPQHF. CDR3 sequence (DNA): TGTGCCTGGAGTGTACGGGACACCCGGAGGGGGTATAGCAATCAGCCCCAGCATTTT.

The chain is built from TRBV6-1 and TRBJ1-1, with 11 bases aligning to TRBD1. The V gene's germline CDR1 is MNHNS and CDR2 SASEGT. V was pared by 6 bases and J by 2 bases, with 5 bases of the junction left unmatched. The CDR3 length is 15 residues. CDR3 region: CASSPRTGGNTEAFF. The CDR3, as DNA: TGTGCCAGCAGCCCGAGGACAGGGGGCAACACTGAAGCTTTCTTT.

The gene calls are TRBV21-1 and TRBJ2-1; the table's D call TRBD1 went unverified against the DNA. TRBV21-1 is classified as a pseudogene. The CDR3 runs 17 residues. The CDR3 nucleotides are TGTGCCAGCAGCAGGGGGACAGGGGGCGTTTGGACCAATGAGCAGTTCTTC. This codes for CASSRGTGGVWTNEQFF.

The rearrangement links TRBV10-3 to TRBJ2-3, with 7 bases matching TRBD1. CDR3 length: 15 amino acids. Trimming at V came to 4 bases and at J to 1 base, leaving 5 bases not matched to a gene. From germline, CDR1 is ENHRY and CDR2 SYGVKD. In nucleotides, the CDR3 is TGTGCCATCAGTGGGCCCCAGGGGGGCACAGATACGCAGTATTTT. Amino acid sequence: CAISGPQGGTDTQYF.

This chain links TRBV19 with TRBJ2-6, with D possibly matching TRBD1 (6 bases). This CDR3 has 16 residues. Trimming removed 1 base from V and 2 bases from J, with 9 bases in between. In germline, CDR1 is LNHDA, CDR2 SQIVND (reference sequence). CDR3 nucleotide sequence: TGTGCCAGTAGTATAGTTAGGACAGCTGGGGCCAACGTCCTGACTTTC. It codes for CASSIVRTAGANVLTF.

The CDR3 protein is CASRSPGTGINGYTF. The DNA of the CDR3 is TGTGCCAGCAGAAGCCCCGGGACAGGGATTAATGGCTACACCTTC. The chain joins TRBV7-9 to TRBJ1-2; 9 nucleotides align to TRBD1. This CDR3 region has 15 residues. Germline CDR1 is SEHNR and CDR2 is FQNEAQ (reference sequence). Trimming took 6 bases from V and 6 from J; bases not matched to a gene: 11.

This clone was seen a few times. This chain links TRBV2 with TRBJ2-1, with TRBD2 matching over 9 bases. Germline V lookup: CDR1 SNHLY, CDR2 FYNNEI. This CDR3 has 14 amino acids. The ends lost 7 bases at V and 10 bases at J; junction bases unmatched: 11. The CDR3 protein is CASIWVAGVPEQFF. For the CDR3, the DNA is TGTGCCAGCATTTGGGTAGCGGGAGTGCCCGAGCAGTTCTTC.